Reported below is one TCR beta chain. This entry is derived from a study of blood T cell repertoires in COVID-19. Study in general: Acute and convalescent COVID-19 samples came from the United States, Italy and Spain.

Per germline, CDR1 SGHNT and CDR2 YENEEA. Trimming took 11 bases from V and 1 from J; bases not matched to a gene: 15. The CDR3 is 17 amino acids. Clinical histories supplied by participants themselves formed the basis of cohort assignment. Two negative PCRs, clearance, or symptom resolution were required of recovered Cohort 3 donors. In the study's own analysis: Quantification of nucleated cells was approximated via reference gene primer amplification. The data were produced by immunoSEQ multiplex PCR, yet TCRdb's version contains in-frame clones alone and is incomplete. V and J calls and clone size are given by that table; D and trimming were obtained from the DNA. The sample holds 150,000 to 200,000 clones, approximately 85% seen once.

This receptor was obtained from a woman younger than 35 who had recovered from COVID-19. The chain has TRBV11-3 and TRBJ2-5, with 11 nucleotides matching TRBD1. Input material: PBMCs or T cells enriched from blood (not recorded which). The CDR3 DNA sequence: TGTGCCGATGGGACAGGGGGTAATCCCACCGTCCAAGAGACCCAGTACTTC. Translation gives CADGTGGNPTVQETQYF.